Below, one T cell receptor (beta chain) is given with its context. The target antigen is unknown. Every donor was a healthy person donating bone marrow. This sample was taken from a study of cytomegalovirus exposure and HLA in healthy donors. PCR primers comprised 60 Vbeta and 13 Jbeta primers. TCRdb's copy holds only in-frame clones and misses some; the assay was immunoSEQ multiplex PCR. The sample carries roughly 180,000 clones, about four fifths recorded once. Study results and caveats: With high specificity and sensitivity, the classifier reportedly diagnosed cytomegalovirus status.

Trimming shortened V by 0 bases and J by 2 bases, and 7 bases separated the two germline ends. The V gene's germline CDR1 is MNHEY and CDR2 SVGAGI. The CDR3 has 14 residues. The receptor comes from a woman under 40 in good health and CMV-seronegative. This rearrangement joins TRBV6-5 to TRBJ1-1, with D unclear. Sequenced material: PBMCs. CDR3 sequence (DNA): TGTGCCAGCAGTTACTCGAGGTATAACACTGAAGCTTTCTTT. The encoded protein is CASSYSRYNTEAFF.